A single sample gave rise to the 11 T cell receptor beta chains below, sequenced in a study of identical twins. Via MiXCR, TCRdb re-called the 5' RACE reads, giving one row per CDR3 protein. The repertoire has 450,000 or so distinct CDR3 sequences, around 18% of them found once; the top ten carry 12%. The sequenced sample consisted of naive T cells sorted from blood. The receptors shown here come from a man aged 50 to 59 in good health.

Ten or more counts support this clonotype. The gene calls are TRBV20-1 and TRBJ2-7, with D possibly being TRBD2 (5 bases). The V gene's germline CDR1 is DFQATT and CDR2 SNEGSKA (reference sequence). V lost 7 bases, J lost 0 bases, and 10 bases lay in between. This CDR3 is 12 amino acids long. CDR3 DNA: TGCAGTGGAGAGGGCGACTCCTACGAGCAGTACTTC. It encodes CSGEGDSYEQYF.

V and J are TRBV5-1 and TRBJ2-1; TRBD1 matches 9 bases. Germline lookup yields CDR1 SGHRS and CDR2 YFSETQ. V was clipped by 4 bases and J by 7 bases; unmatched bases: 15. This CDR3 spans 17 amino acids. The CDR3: CASSLMGQGKVKNEQFF. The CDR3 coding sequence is TGCGCCAGCAGCCTAATGGGACAGGGAAAGGTTAAGAATGAGCAGTTCTTC.

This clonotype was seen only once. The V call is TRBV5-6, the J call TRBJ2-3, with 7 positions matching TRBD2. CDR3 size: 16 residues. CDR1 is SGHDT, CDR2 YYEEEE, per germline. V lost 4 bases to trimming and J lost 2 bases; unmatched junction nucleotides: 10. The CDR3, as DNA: TGTGCCAGCAGCCTACTCCTAGCGGAGTACACAGATACGCAGTATTTT. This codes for CASSLLLAEYTDTQYF.

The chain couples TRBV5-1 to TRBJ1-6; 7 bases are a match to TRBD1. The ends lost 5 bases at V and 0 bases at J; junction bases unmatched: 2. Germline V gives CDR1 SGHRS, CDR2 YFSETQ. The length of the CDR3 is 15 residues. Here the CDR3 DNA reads TGCGCCAGCAGGGACAGGAGCTCCTATAATTCACCCCTCCACTTT. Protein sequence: CASRDRSSYNSPLHF.

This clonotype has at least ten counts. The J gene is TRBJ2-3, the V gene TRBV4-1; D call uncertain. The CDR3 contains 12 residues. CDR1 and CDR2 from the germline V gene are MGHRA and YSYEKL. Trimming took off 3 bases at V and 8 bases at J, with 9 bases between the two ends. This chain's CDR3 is CASSHPMGTQYF. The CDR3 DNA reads TGCGCCAGCAGCCACCCTATGGGTACGCAGTATTTT.

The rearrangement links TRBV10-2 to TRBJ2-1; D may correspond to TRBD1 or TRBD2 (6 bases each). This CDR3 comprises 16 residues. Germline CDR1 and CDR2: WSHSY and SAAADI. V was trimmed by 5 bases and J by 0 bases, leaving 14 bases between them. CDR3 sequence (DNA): TGCGCCAGCAGTAACCCTTCGGGGGCCTCCTACAATGAGCAGTTCTTC. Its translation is CASSNPSGASYNEQFF.

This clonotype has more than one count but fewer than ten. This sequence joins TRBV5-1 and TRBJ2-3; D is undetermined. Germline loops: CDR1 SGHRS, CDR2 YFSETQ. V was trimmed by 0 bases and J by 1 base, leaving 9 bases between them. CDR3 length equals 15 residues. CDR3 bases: TGCGCCAGCAGCTTGGGCGACACTCGCACAGATACGCAGTATTTT. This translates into CASSLGDTRTDTQYF. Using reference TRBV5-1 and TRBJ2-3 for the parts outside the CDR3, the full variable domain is KAGVTQTPRYLIKTRGQQVTLSCSPISGHRSVSWYQQTPGQGLQFLFEYFSETQRNKGNFPGRFSGRQFSNSRSEMNVSTLELGDSALYLCASSLGDTRTDTQYFGPGTRLTVL.

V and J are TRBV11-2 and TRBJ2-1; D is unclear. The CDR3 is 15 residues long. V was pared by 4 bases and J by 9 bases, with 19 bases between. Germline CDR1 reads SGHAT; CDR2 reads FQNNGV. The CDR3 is CASSSSRTTGVEQFF. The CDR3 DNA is TGTGCCAGCAGCTCCTCGAGGACCACGGGTGTTGAGCAGTTCTTC.

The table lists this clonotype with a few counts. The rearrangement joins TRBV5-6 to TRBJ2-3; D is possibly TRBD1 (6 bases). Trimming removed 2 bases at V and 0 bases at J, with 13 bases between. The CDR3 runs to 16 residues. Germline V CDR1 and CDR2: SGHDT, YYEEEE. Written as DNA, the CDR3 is TGTGCCAGCAGCTTAACCCAGGGGCCCAGCACAGATACGCAGTATTTT. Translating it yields CASSLTQGPSTDTQYF. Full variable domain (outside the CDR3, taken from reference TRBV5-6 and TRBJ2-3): DAGVTQSPTHLIKTRGQQVTLRCSPKSGHDTVSWYQQALGQGPQFIFQYYEEEERQRGNFPDRFSGHQFPNYSSELNVNALLLGDSALYLCASSLTQGPSTDTQYFGPGTRLTVL.

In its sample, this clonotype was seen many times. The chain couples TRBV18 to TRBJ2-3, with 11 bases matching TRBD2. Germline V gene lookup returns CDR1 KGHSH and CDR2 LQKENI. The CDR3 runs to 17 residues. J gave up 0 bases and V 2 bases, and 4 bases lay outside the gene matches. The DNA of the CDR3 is TGTGCCAGCTCACCAGATGGACTAGCGGGCAGCACAGATACGCAGTATTTT. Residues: CASSPDGLAGSTDTQYF. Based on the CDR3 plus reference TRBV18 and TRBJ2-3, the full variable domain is NAGVMQNPRHLVRRRGQEARLRCSPMKGHSHVYWYRQLPEEGLKFMVYLQKENIIDESGMPKERFSAEFPKEGPSILRIQQVVRGDSAAYFCASSPDGLAGSTDTQYFGPGTRLTVL.

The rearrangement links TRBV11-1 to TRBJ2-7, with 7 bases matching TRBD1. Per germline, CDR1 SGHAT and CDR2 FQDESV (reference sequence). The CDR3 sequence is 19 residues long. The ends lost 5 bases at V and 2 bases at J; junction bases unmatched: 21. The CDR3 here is CASSPQGQRMTPIPYEQYF. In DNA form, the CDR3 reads TGTGCCAGCAGCCCACAGGGACAGCGTATGACCCCGATCCCCTACGAGCAGTACTTC.